What follows is one T cell receptor (beta chain) and its context. What it binds is unknown. This sample was taken from a study of CD8+ T cells in alopecia areata. The treatment here: oral pan-JAK inhibitor, 5-10 mg twice daily. In each case, RNA was isolated and then reverse transcribed into cDNA as the sequencing template. Data came from immunoSEQ multiplex PCR; TCRdb stores just in-frame clones and leaves some out. This sample has 210,000 or so clones, with over 60% found just once. Overall study results and limits: Scalp samples also yield sequences from resident alphabeta T cells of normal skin. Amid tofacitinib therapy, many expanded lesional clones stayed present in scalp and blood.

The TCR comes from a human donor with alopecia areata. The sequenced sample was CD4+ T cells sorted from blood, obtained between weeks 43 and 45, from a patient treated with tofacitinib.

The CDR3 loop is CASRTGGWGQPQHF. The CDR3 DNA reads TGTGCCAGCAGGACTGGAGGGTGGGGTCAGCCCCAGCATTTT. The V gene is TRBV6-5, the J gene TRBJ1-5; D not certain. V was shortened by 6 bases and J by 6 bases, with 15 bases between the two germline ends. This CDR3 is built from 14 residues. Germline CDR1 and CDR2: MNHEY and SVGAGI.